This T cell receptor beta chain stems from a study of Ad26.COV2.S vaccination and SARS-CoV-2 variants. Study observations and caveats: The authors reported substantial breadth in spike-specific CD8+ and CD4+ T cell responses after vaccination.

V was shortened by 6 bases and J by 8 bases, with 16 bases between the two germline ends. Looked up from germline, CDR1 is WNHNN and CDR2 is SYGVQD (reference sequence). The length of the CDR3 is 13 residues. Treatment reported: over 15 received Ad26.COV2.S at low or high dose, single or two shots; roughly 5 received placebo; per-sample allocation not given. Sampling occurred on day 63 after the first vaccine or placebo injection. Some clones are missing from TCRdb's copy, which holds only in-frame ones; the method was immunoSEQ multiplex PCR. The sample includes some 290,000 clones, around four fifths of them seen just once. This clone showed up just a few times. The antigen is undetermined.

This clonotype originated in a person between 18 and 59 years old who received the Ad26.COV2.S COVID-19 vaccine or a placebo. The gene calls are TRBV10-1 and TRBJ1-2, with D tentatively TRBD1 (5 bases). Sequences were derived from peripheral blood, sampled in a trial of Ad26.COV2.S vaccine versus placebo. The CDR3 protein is CASRVRGEPGYTF. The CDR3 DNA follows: TGCGCCAGCAGGGTCCGGGGGGAGCCCGGCTACACCTTC.